The 23 T cell receptor beta chains given below trace back to one sample, sequenced in a study of blood T cells in healthy people across ages. A J-beta primer mix and a sample-barcoded 5' primer were used in a second PCR of roughly 6 to 11 cycles. Each CDR3 protein gets one entry after TCRdb re-called the 5' RACE reads with MiXCR. Of roughly 1,800,000 distinct CDR3 sequences listed, 40% to 55% are singletons. The specimen was blood. The receptors derive from a middle-aged woman in good health.

This chain joins TRBV9 and TRBJ2-4; 8 nucleotides match TRBD2. The assigned J gene may be wrong: the sequence end matches TRBJ2-7 better. The CDR3 has 15 residues. The germline V gene has CDR1 SGDLS and CDR2 YYNGEE. The CDR3: CASSPSGGKGYEQYF. CDR3 nucleotide sequence: TGTGCCAGCAGCCCCTCGGGAGGGAAAGGCTACGAGCAGTACTTC.

The chain is built from TRBV7-2 and TRBJ1-2; no definite D call. This CDR3 contains 15 residues. Trimming left V 3 bases short and J 0 bases short, with 11 bases between. Germline CDR1 is SGHTA and CDR2 is FQGNSA. CDR3 DNA sequence: TGTGCCAGCAGCTTTTACGGCAGCACTAACTATGGCTACACCTTC. This sequence encodes CASSFYGSTNYGYTF.

This clonotype has a handful of counts. CDR3 protein: CASRTQGKLFF. The CDR3 bases are TGTGCCAGCAGGACGCAGGGGAAACTGTTTTTT. The gene calls are TRBV12-3 or TRBV12-4 and TRBJ1-4, with a possible D match to TRBD1 (6 bases). Trimming left V 6 bases short and J 11 bases short, with 10 bases between. There are 11 residues in the CDR3.

The rearrangement links TRBV4-3 to TRBJ1-2; the D gene is possibly TRBD1 (5 bases). The CDR3 is made up of 15 amino acids. The germline V and J ends were trimmed by 0 bases and 4 bases, with 12 bases remaining between them. Germline V gene lookup returns CDR1 LGHNA and CDR2 YSLEER. The CDR3 nucleotides read TGCGCCAGCAGCCAAGATCTGATCGGGGGCTATGGCTACACCTTC. It is translated as CASSQDLIGGYGYTF.

In this sample, this clonotype turned up a few times. CDR3 DNA sequence: TGTGCCAGCAGCAGTGCGGGGCCTCGAGGCTACACCTTC. As protein: CASSSAGPRGYTF. The chain employs TRBV7-2 and TRBJ1-2; TRBD1 is a possible D gene (5 bases). This CDR3 has 13 amino acids. The germline gives CDR1 SGHTA, CDR2 FQGNSA. Trimming removed 5 bases at V and 8 bases at J, with 15 bases between.

The chain is built from TRBV6-5 and TRBJ2-4; TRBD1 is a possible D gene (6 bases). The end of the DNA is better explained by TRBJ2-7, so the J call may be wrong. From germline, CDR1 is MNHEY and CDR2 SVGAGI. The CDR3 runs to 16 residues. CDR3 loop: CASSSPAGAGVLEQYF. As DNA, the CDR3 is TGTGCCAGCAGTTCCCCAGCCGGGGCAGGGGTTCTCGAGCAGTACTTC.

The chain carries TRBV7-9 and TRBJ1-2; possibly TRBD1 for D (5 bases). The germline V gene has CDR1 SEHNR and CDR2 FQNEAQ (reference sequence). The CDR3 length is 14 residues. Trimming removed 6 bases from V and 0 bases from J, with 11 bases in between. In DNA form, the CDR3 reads TGTGCCAGCAGGGGGGAGGACCCTAACTATGGCTACACCTTC. Its protein product is CASRGEDPNYGYTF.

The gene calls are TRBV5-1 and TRBJ1-2; D is uncertain. V gave up 1 base and J gave up 4 bases, with 8 bases separating them. Germline loops: CDR1 SGHRS, CDR2 YFSETQ. This CDR3 contains 13 residues. This chain's CDR3 is CASSLPSPYGYTF. The CDR3 DNA follows: TGCGCCAGCAGCTTGCCCAGTCCCTATGGCTACACCTTC.

This chain uses TRBV28 with TRBJ2-7, with D tentatively TRBD2 (5 bases). Trimming took 6 bases from V and 7 from J, leaving 19 bases between them. From germline, CDR1 is MDHEN and CDR2 SYDVKM. The CDR3 is 14 residues long. The CDR3 protein is CASRVPSSYNEQYF. The CDR3 nucleotides read TGTGCCAGCAGAGTTCCTAGCTCCTACAATGAGCAGTACTTC.

Only a few counts were recorded for this clonotype. In DNA form, the CDR3 reads TGTGCCATCAGTGAAAACATTGGGGAGACCCAGTACTTC. Protein sequence: CAISENIGETQYF. V gene TRBV10-3 combines with J gene TRBJ2-5; D not resolved. The CDR3 consists of 13 residues. The V gene's germline CDR1 is ENHRY and CDR2 SYGVKD. Trimming stripped 3 bases from V and 5 bases from J, with 10 bases between.

The chain employs TRBV7-9 and TRBJ2-5; TRBD1 matches 7 bases. V lost 5 bases to trimming and J lost 5 bases; unmatched junction nucleotides: 8. The CDR3 length is 14 residues. Germline V gene sequence: CDR1 SEHNR, CDR2 FQNEAQ (reference sequence). DNA for the CDR3: TGTGCCAGCAGCCCAGACAGGGCGTGGGAGACCCAGTACTTC. Translation gives CASSPDRAWETQYF.

This clonotype was detected a few times. This chain joins TRBV2 and TRBJ1-2; D ambiguous. The V gene lost 7 bases and the J gene lost 7 bases, with 13 bases spanning the gap. CDR1 and CDR2 (germline): SNHLY, FYNNEI. This CDR3 contains 12 residues. This chain's CDR3 is CASNPPDAGYTF. The CDR3 coding sequence is TGTGCCAGCAATCCCCCAGACGCTGGCTACACCTTC.

V usage is TRBV4-2 and J usage is TRBJ1-2; a possible D gene is TRBD1 (6 bases). Germline CDR1 LGHNA, CDR2 YNFKEQ. V lost 2 bases to trimming and J lost 3 bases, with 13 bases between them. This CDR3 region has 15 residues. The chain's CDR3 is CASSQWTELDYGYTF. In nucleotides, the CDR3 is TGTGCCAGCAGCCAATGGACAGAACTGGACTATGGCTACACCTTC.

The V call is TRBV11-2, the J call TRBJ2-1, with TRBD2 matching over 11 bases. J was trimmed by 10 bases and V by 3 bases; bases with no gene match: 8. Germline lookup yields CDR1 SGHAT and CDR2 FQNNGV. The CDR3 extends over 15 amino acids. The CDR3 reads CASSFYSGLAEEQFF. The CDR3 DNA follows: TGTGCCAGCAGCTTCTACTCGGGACTAGCGGAGGAGCAGTTCTTC.

This clonotype was detected only a few times. The chain uses TRBV7-9 and TRBJ2-3; no firm D call. Trimming removed 4 bases at V and 6 bases at J, with 8 bases between. Germline-derived CDR1 and CDR2 are SEHNR and FQNEAQ (reference sequence). The CDR3 is 12 amino acids. Here the CDR3 reads CASSSVLDTQYF. The CDR3, as DNA: TGTGCCAGCAGCTCCGTCTTGGATACGCAGTATTTT.

This rearrangement joins TRBV7-2 to TRBJ2-7, with a weak D call TRBD2 (6 bases). This CDR3 comprises 14 residues. V was cut by 5 bases and J by 6 bases, with 17 bases left in between. Germline V gene lookup returns CDR1 SGHTA and CDR2 FQGNSA. CDR3 DNA sequence: TGTGCCAGCAGCCCCGCAGGGAGGACTGGCGAGCAGTACTTC. It encodes CASSPAGRTGEQYF.

The rearrangement links TRBV12-3 or TRBV12-4 to TRBJ2-3; 8 nucleotides agree with TRBD2. V dropped 7 bases and J dropped 12; count of bases not matched to a gene: 12. This CDR3 is built from 13 residues. CDR3 loop: CASIAGGLAFQYF. Here the CDR3 DNA reads TGTGCCAGCATCGCGGGGGGCCTAGCATTTCAGTATTTT.

This clonotype was seen a handful of times. The rearrangement links TRBV10-3 to TRBJ2-5; D is tentatively TRBD1 or TRBD2 (5 bases each). Trimming cost V 8 bases and J 4 bases, with 14 bases left between them. There are 13 residues in the CDR3. Germline CDR1 reads ENHRY; CDR2 reads SYGVKD. This CDR3 is CAIGSGGSETQYF. The CDR3 nucleotides read TGTGCCATCGGTAGTGGGGGTTCAGAGACCCAGTACTTC.

This sequence joins TRBV5-5 and TRBJ2-3; no clear D. Between the trimmed V and J ends, which lost 3 bases and 5 bases, there was a span of 19 bases. The length of the CDR3 is 16 residues. The V gene's germline CDR1 is SGHKS and CDR2 YYEKEE (reference sequence). CDR3 in DNA: TGTGCCAGCAGCTCTTGGGTTGTGGGTACTGGAGATACGCAGTATTTT. Translated, it gives CASSSWVVGTGDTQYF.

In this sample, this clonotype turned up a few times. The J gene is TRBJ2-1, the V gene TRBV20-1; 10 bases agree with TRBD2. The assigned J gene may be wrong: the sequence end matches TRBJ2-7 better. The CDR3 sequence is 15 residues long. Germline V gives CDR1 DFQATT, CDR2 SNEGSKA (reference sequence). In DNA form, the CDR3 reads TGCAGTGCTAGTACAGCGGGGGGGCCGAACAATGAGCAGTACTTC. Translating it yields CSASTAGGPNNEQYF.

This clonotype turned up a few times. The chain uses TRBV7-2 and TRBJ1-2; tentatively, D is TRBD1 (6 bases). Germline lookup yields CDR1 SGHTA and CDR2 FQGNSA. The CDR3 sequence is 15 residues long. V lost 5 bases and J lost 4, with 17 bases in between. This chain's CDR3 is CASSHPGHSTYGYTF. CDR3 bases: TGTGCCAGCAGCCATCCGGGACACAGCACCTATGGCTACACCTTC. Together with reference TRBV7-2 and TRBJ1-2, the CDR3 gives the full variable domain: GAGVSQSPSNKVTEKGKDVELRCDPISGHTALYWYRQSLGQGLEFLIYFQGNSAPDKSGLPSDRFSAERTGGSVSTLTIQRTQQEDSAVYLCASSHPGHSTYGYTFGSGTRLTVV.

The chain links TRBV4-3 to TRBJ1-2; possible D gene TRBD1, 5 bases. Germline-derived CDR1 and CDR2 are LGHNA and YSLEER. This CDR3 is 13 amino acids long. With 1 base removed from V and 8 bases from J, the gap between germline ends came to 11 bases. CDR3 in amino acids: CASSQAAAGGYTF. CDR3 DNA sequence: TGCGCCAGCAGCCAAGCAGCGGCAGGGGGCTACACCTTC.

This clonotype is a singleton in its sample. V usage is TRBV2 and J usage is TRBJ2-1; D possibly uses TRBD1 or TRBD2 (5 bases each). This CDR3 spans 13 amino acids. Trimming shortened V by 6 bases and J by 9 bases, and 15 bases separated the two germline ends. CDR1 and CDR2 from the germline V gene are SNHLY and FYNNEI. CDR3 protein: CASRRTNGGEQFF. Written as DNA, the CDR3 is TGTGCCAGCAGAAGGACAAATGGGGGTGAGCAGTTCTTC.